Following are 9 T cell receptor beta chains from one sample sequenced in a study of Ad26.COV2.S vaccination and SARS-CoV-2 variants. The data were produced by immunoSEQ multiplex PCR, yet TCRdb's version contains in-frame clones alone and is incomplete. The sample shows 200,000 to 250,000 clones, roughly 88% of them seen only once. This sample's treatment: 15 to 20 received Ad26.COV2.S at low or high dose, single or two shots; a few received placebo; per-sample allocation not given. Samples analyzed were those drawn on day 63 after the first vaccine or placebo injection. The sample consisted of peripheral blood, taken in a trial of Ad26.COV2.S vaccine versus placebo. These receptors originate from a person aged 18-60 years who received the Ad26.COV2.S COVID-19 vaccine or a placebo.

In its sample, this clone was seen once. This rearrangement joins TRBV28 to TRBJ1-4; 8 positions match TRBD1. With 4 bases clipped from V and 5 bases from J, the junction kept 9 bases outside the gene matches. Germline CDR1 and CDR2: MDHEN and SYDVKM. The length of the CDR3 is 16 residues. CDR3 loop: CASSSTGVGVNEKLFF. The CDR3 bases are TGTGCCAGCAGTTCGACAGGGGTGGGCGTAAATGAAAAACTGTTTTTT.

This clone appeared once. The V and J genes are TRBV29-1 and TRBJ2-7; possible D gene TRBD2, 6 bases. CDR1 is SQVTM and CDR2 is ANQGSEA in the germline V gene. The CDR3 is 15 amino acids. Trimming removed 4 bases at V and 6 bases at J, with 22 bases between. CDR3 protein: CSVAGTLQAYSEQYF. The DNA for the CDR3 is TGCAGCGTTGCCGGGACTCTACAGGCGTACTCCGAGCAGTACTTC.

This clone has a handful of counts. V gene TRBV28 combines with J gene TRBJ1-3; D uncertain. The CDR3 contains 12 residues. The V and J ends lost 5 bases and 6 bases respectively, with 8 bases between them. CDR1 is MDHEN, CDR2 SYDVKM, per germline. This CDR3 reads CASSHPINTIYF. The CDR3 DNA follows: TGTGCCAGCAGTCACCCCATAAACACCATATATTTT.

V usage is TRBV7-2 and J usage is TRBJ2-3; no reliable D call. The CDR3 is made up of 11 amino acids. The ends were cut back, 2 bases at V and 5 bases at J, with 2 bases in the middle. In germline, CDR1 is SGHTA, CDR2 FQGNSA. DNA for the CDR3: TGTGCCAGCAGCTTAAAAGATACGCAGTATTTT. It encodes CASSLKDTQYF.

V usage is TRBV7-9 and J usage is TRBJ2-7, with 7 bases that match TRBD1. CDR3 length equals 15 residues. V was pared by 0 bases and J by 1 base, with 3 bases of the junction left unmatched. Germline loops: CDR1 SEHNR, CDR2 FQNEAQ (reference sequence). CDR3 nucleotide sequence: TGTGCCAGCAGCTTAGCAGACAGGGTTTCCTACGAGCAGTACTTC. Its translation: CASSLADRVSYEQYF.

This clone has only a few counts. The chain is built from TRBV28 and TRBJ2-2; D is unclear. The CDR3 covers 15 residues. Trimming stripped 3 bases from V and 1 base from J, with 9 bases between. CDR1 is MDHEN and CDR2 is SYDVKM in the germline V gene. DNA for the CDR3: TGTGCCAGCAGTTTGGTGACGCAGAACACCGGGGAGCTGTTTTTT. Amino acids: CASSLVTQNTGELFF.

The V gene is TRBV9, the J gene TRBJ2-7, with D possibly TRBD2 on 5 matching bases. Trimming left V 3 bases short and J 3 bases short, with 10 bases between. The length of the CDR3 is 13 residues. The germline V gene encodes CDR1 SGDLS and CDR2 YYNGEE. This CDR3 is CASSAGLSYEQYF. DNA for the CDR3: TGTGCCAGCAGCGCCGGACTGAGCTACGAGCAGTACTTC.

The chain couples TRBV28 to TRBJ2-7, with 8 bases identical to TRBD1. Trimming cost V 10 bases and J 5 bases; bases outside gene matches: 7. The CDR3 spans 12 residues. From germline, CDR1 is MDHEN and CDR2 SYDVKM. The CDR3 reads CATLDREDEQYF. The CDR3 DNA is TGTGCCACCTTGGACAGGGAAGACGAGCAGTACTTC.

The genes are TRBV6-2 or TRBV6-3 and TRBJ2-7; possibly TRBD2 for D (6 bases). The CDR3 runs 15 residues. Per germline, CDR1 MNHEY and CDR2 SVGEGT. The V and J ends lost 6 bases and 2 bases respectively, with 17 bases between them. The DNA of the CDR3 is TGTGCCAGCAGCTCATTAGCGGCCCAGCCCTACGAGCAGTACTTC. Translated: CASSSLAAQPYEQYF.